The following is a T cell receptor beta chain sequence with its context. Its antigen is unknown. The data belong to a study of T-cell memory formation after mild COVID-19. Findings and caveats of the study: While clones contracting from day 15 to 85 were balanced between CD4 and CD8, later expanders leaned CD4+. Those CD4+ clones that contracted were mainly in CM and EM (CD8+ ones in EMRA).

Looked up from germline, CDR1 is MRHNA and CDR2 is SNTAGT. The CDR3 has 16 residues. J was trimmed by 2 bases and V by 6 bases; bases with no gene match: 10. Using constant-segment primers, 5'RACE produced TCR alpha and TCR beta cDNA libraries carrying sample barcodes and UMIs. Each CDR3 protein gets one entry after TCRdb re-called the 5' RACE reads with MiXCR. The data show 430,000 or so distinct CDR3 sequences, with roughly 25% seen just once and around 13% held by the top ten. The V and J genes are TRBV6-4 and TRBJ2-1, with 7 nucleotides matching TRBD1. This TCR derives from an adult woman who had mild COVID-19 (a few samples of this study predate the infection). Cell type and time point are not known. The material sequenced was PBMCs or a T cell subset sorted from them (not recorded which). CDR3 nucleotide sequence: TGTGCCAGCAGCAAAGCCGGACAGGCCCCCTACAATGAGCAGTTCTTC. Its translation: CASSKAGQAPYNEQFF.